This T cell receptor beta chain was observed in a study of vaccination and CD4 T cells after COVID-19 (dated by TCRdb to 2022 to 2024). Regarding the research as a whole: Every convalescent patient had a positive nasal swab PCR test for SARS-CoV-2, with mild disease in roughly ten patients and severe disease in one. In the convalescent cohort there were six males and four females, among whom were two Hispanic individuals, seven Caucasians, two Asians and one multiracial person. Participants received two doses of either the Pfizer-BioNTech BNT162b2 vaccine (n=8) or the Moderna mRNA-1273 vaccine (n=2). Post-COVID blood samples from convalescent patients were collected a median of about 110 days after diagnosis, with a range of roughly 30 to 170 days. The time from the second vaccine dose to post-vaccine blood sampling had a median of roughly 70 days and ranged from about 14 to 250 days. For stimulating the cultures, overlapping spike peptide pools were used, derived from SARS-CoV-2 as well as from the common cold coronaviruses HCoV-NL63, HCoV-OC43 and HCoV-229E. Control cultures used a CEFX viral epitope pool as positive control, an HIV-1 Nef peptide pool as negative control, or no peptide. The spike-specific CD4+ TCR repertoire was compared before and after mRNA vaccination in nine to ten COVID-19 convalescent patients and a handful of infection-naive healthy vaccine recipients. Broader findings and caveats from the paper: The median number of SARS-CoV-2-reactive clonotypes rose from approximately 20 after infection to 38 after vaccination, but the change was not significant. The study included relatively few convalescent patients and did not analyze early timepoints after natural infection. Of the vaccine-specific clones found in convalescent patients, nearly all (304 of 307) were mono-reactive for SARS-CoV-2 spike instead of being cross-reactive with common cold coronaviruses. Among the post-vaccine SARS-CoV-2-reactive clones in convalescent patients, a median approximately 86% showed up only after vaccination, which suggests vaccine-specific priming.

The intended sense of this specimen's treatment or condition label: approximately 10-day PBMC culture with coronavirus spike peptide pools or control peptides (ViraFEST assay). The ViraFEST assay, used in the study, expanded antigen-specific T cells with peptide pools and then identified the expanded clonotypes through TCR sequencing. The positive SARS-CoV-2 PCR tests of the convalescent patients were dated from March to December 2020, before the Alpha, Beta and Delta variants emerged in the United States. PBMCs were cultured at around 2.2 million per well in IMDM supplemented with 5% human AB serum and about 10 IU/ml IL-2, with roughly 9.5 ug/ml peptide pools added. Half of the culture medium was replaced with fresh IL-2-containing medium on days 3 and 7. CD4+ T cells were isolated after around 9 days of culture through negative selection using the EasySep CD4+ T cell isolation kit. Ficoll-Paque Plus gradient centrifugation was used to isolate PBMCs from whole blood, and the isolated PBMCs were then either used fresh or cryopreserved at -140C. Culture conditions were generally each tested in triplicate wells.

The germline V gene provides CDR1 MNHNS and CDR2 SASEGT. Spanning cysteine to phenylalanine, the CDR3 consists of 15 amino acids. Only the CDR3 part of the read is kept: 45 bases, read in frame from the first base. Trimming removed 6 bases from V and 4 bases from J, leaving 16 bases between the germline ends. This clonotype occurred a few times. The specificity of this receptor is unknown. No much larger clonotype is one base removed from it; base qualities were not supplied. Receptor libraries were prepared by PCR. DNA from cultured CD4+ T cells underwent TCR sequencing with the Oncomine TCR Beta short-read assay at the Johns Hopkins FTIC core. Genomic DNA was extracted from the cultured CD4+ T cells with the QIAamp micro DNA kit. Oncomine TCR Beta libraries from cultured CD4+ T cells were pooled using unique dual indexes and sequenced on an Illumina iSeq 100. The original pipeline was this. Non-productive sequences were removed, and CDR3s that did not start with C, did not end with F or W, or were shorter than 7 amino acids were discarded. Antigen-specific clonotypes were identified with the MANAFEST web application by comparing peptide-stimulated wells with reference and other culture wells. To be called positive, a clone needed an FDR below 0.05, an odds ratio above 5, and a productive frequency above 0.1% in at least two of three replicate wells. Clonotypes that were significantly expanded in both SARS-CoV-2 spike wells and at least one common cold coronavirus spike condition were defined as cross-reactive. Using R version 3.6.1, CDR3 homology was evaluated through Levenshtein distances (stringdist) along with unrooted phylogenetic trees (ape). TCRdb itself trimmed the public reads at Q25 with fastp, ran MiXCR and retained productive beta chains. Each CDR3 protein gets just one entry, which takes the most common genes and DNA from the rows behind it. Here the V and J calls rest on TCRdb's processing, not on the authors' analysis. The sample records just under 20,000 distinct CDR3 sequences, around 43% of which are singletons. The top ten clonotypes cover more than 4% of the sample.

Here the sequenced sample was CD4+ T cells from blood, cultured in vitro, taken before SARS-CoV-2 vaccination. The TCR sequence derives from a human donor who had recovered from COVID-19. In this chain, TRBV6-1 is recombined with TRBJ1-5; matching of 5 bases hints at TRBD1 as the D gene. The bases read TGTGCCAGCAGCAACCGCGGGGGTGGGAATCAGCCCCAGCATTTT. Translated, it gives CASSNRGGGNQPQHF.